A selection of T cell receptor beta chains follows, all from one sample in a study of T cell changes during pregnancy in multiple sclerosis. Measured with immunoSEQ multiplex PCR; TCRdb has only the in-frame clones, and not every one. Of 49,000 or so clones listed, roughly 93% are singletons. The sample in question was CD4+ T cells from peripheral blood mononuclear cells, obtained in the second trimester of pregnancy. Receptor source: a female donor in good health, enrolled as a control in a pregnancy study. The conserved cysteine and the conserved F or W are not part of the CDR3 here.

V: TRBV7-2
CDR3: ASSTETSNQPQH

V: TRBV10-3
CDR3: AVAPGQENTGELF

V: TRBV6-5
CDR3: ATQTPMNTEAF

V: TRBV9
CDR3: ASSVGTGYYNEQF

V: TRBV19
CDR3: ASSPGQGITGELF

V: TRBV5-1
CDR3: ASSRRQGPYEQY

V: TRBV27
CDR3: ASRDPGTGAGYT

V: TRBV11-3
CDR3: ASSLDPGNTGELF

V: TRBV30
CDR3: AWSVDRQSSGANVLT

V: TRBV5-1
CDR3: ASSLAPDRGSYEQY

V: TRBV10-3
CDR3: AISESRAGGAVGGYT

V: TRBV11-3
CDR3: ASSFLTGVHTGELF

V: TRBV6-5
CDR3: ASRYGTSGSYEQY

V: TRBV23-1
CDR3: ASSIPGQGNQPQH

V: TRBV19
CDR3: ASSISGTGGPNTEAF

V: TRBV4-2
CDR3: ASSQAAGTGGVREQY

V: TRBV2
CDR3: ASRPGQPYYGYT

V: TRBV9
CDR3: ASSVFEGAGTEAF

V: TRBV15
CDR3: ATSRDIQGNYGYT

V: TRBV30
CDR3: AWGQRETQY

V: TRBV7-2
CDR3: ASSLGLSNTEAF

V: TRBV27
CDR3: ASSLSRANTEAF

V: TRBV2
CDR3: ASSRDPSGANVLT

V: TRBV30
CDR3: AWSGTGGWYEQY

V: TRBV7-9
CDR3: ASSFRQGSGNTIY

V: TRBV15
CDR3: ATRTVQGAGEKLF

V: TRBV25-1
CDR3: ANSPPLTGAHEQY

V: TRBV6-5
CDR3: ATRQGGTGELF

V: TRBV19
CDR3: ASSIGPGLAGGVEQF

V: TRBV7-6
CDR3: ASTILSGGGTDTQY

V: TRBV9
CDR3: ASSVAPGLYEQY

V: TRBV7-9
CDR3: ASSLGREGTGELF

V: TRBV2
CDR3: ASSGQGGLEAF

V: TRBV6-5
CDR3: ASSPGGYNYGYT

V: TRBV2
CDR3: ASGEGGNSPLH

V: TRBV28
CDR3: ASNPTGFRQPQH

V: TRBV25-1
CDR3: ASSEPSPGQGNYGYT

V: TRBV7-2
CDR3: ASSSPGSYNEQF

V: TRBV7-3
CDR3: ASSPYSRLAGAEQY

V: TRBV7-6
CDR3: ASSEDRLAGVNEQF

V: TRBV7-2
CDR3: ASSSGLGLQETQY

V: TRBV7-7
CDR3: ASSLGDTGNNEQF